Listed here is a single T cell receptor beta chain. Its antigen is not known. These data are taken from a study of cytomegalovirus exposure and HLA in healthy donors. Whole-study context: From donors who were HLA-typed, an early data release held approximately 84 million unique TCRs.

Study-level points and caveats: The analysis excluded some indistinguishable V segments, including TRBV6-2 and TRBV6-3. In a later analysis, CMV-associated beta chains were mostly HLA-associated, it appeared.

Germline loops: CDR1 SQVTM, CDR2 ANQGSEA. Trimming shortened V by 7 bases and J by 2 bases, and 11 bases separated the two germline ends. This CDR3 contains 13 residues. PCR amplification relied on 60 Vbeta primers (plus 13 Jbeta primers). Using immunoSEQ multiplex PCR, the repertoire was profiled, and TCRdb retains in-frame clones only, with some absent. This repertoire shows some 150,000 clones, approximately 74% found once; its top ten account for approximately 2.6%. This receptor was taken from a man between 18 and 35 years old in good health and CMV-seronegative. The sample was PBMCs. The chain joins TRBV29-1 to TRBJ1-4; D is undetermined. The CDR3 region is CSAMSPTNEKLFF. The CDR3 DNA follows: TGCAGCGCTATGTCCCCCACTAATGAAAAACTGTTTTTT. The full variable domain, completed using reference TRBV29-1 and TRBJ1-4, is SAVISQKPSRDICQRGTSLTIQCQVDSQVTMMFWYRQQPGQSLTLIATANQGSEATYESGFVIDKFPISRPNLTFSTLTVSNMSPEDSSIYLCSAMSPTNEKLFFGSGTQLSVL.